A selection of T cell receptor beta chains follows, all from one sample in a study of vaccination and CD4 T cells after COVID-19. TCRdb fed the PCR reads into MiXCR, producing one record per CDR3 protein. The sample includes over 20,000 distinct CDR3 sequences, less than 50% of them seen just once. Their target antigens are unknown. Sequenced input: CD4+ T cells from blood, cultured in vitro. Source of these receptors: a human donor who had recovered from COVID-19. The CDR3 runs from the conserved cysteine through the conserved F or W. A D gene is named only where the DNA matches it firmly. Clone sizes are given selectively: once, few, many, or a class where the clone is expanded.

v_call: TRBV5-5
cdr3_length: 15
d_call: .
j_call: TRBJ2-7
clone_size: .
cdr3_aa: CASLKRGGIGYEQYF
cdr3_nt: TGTGCCAGCTTAAAAAGAGGGGGTATAGGCTACGAGCAGTACTTC

v_call: TRBV4-1
cdr3_length: 16
d_call: TRBD1
j_call: TRBJ1-1
clone_size: .
cdr3_aa: CASSPEWTGVETEAFF
cdr3_nt: TGCGCCAGCAGCCCAGAGTGGACAGGGGTGGAGACTGAAGCTTTCTTT

v_call: TRBV21-1
cdr3_length: 18
d_call: .
j_call: TRBJ1-4
clone_size: .
cdr3_aa: CASSKKDFRRALGEKLFF
cdr3_nt: TGTGCCAGCAGCAAAAAGGACTTCAGACGGGCCCTAGGGGAAAAACTGTTTTTT

v_call: TRBV15
cdr3_length: 13
d_call: .
j_call: TRBJ1-1
clone_size: .
cdr3_aa: CATSREMVTEVFF
cdr3_nt: TGTGCCACCAGCAGAGAAATGGTCACTGAAGTTTTCTTT

v_call: TRBV7-9
cdr3_length: 14
d_call: TRBD1
j_call: TRBJ2-7
clone_size: .
cdr3_aa: CASSLGSGGHEQYF
cdr3_nt: TGTGCCAGCAGCTTAGGGTCAGGGGGCCACGAGCAGTACTTC

v_call: TRBV6-1
cdr3_length: 17
d_call: .
j_call: TRBJ1-3
clone_size: few
cdr3_aa: CASLFGPRGGGGNTIYF
cdr3_nt: TGTGCCAGCTTATTTGGCCCCAGGGGCGGGGGAGGAAACACCATATATTTT

v_call: TRBV12-3/TRBV12-4
cdr3_length: 12
d_call: .
j_call: TRBJ1-1
clone_size: few
cdr3_aa: CASSFDQGTAFF
cdr3_nt: TGTGCCAGCAGTTTTGATCAAGGGACAGCTTTCTTT

v_call: TRBV27
cdr3_length: 15
d_call: TRBD2
j_call: TRBJ2-3
clone_size: few
cdr3_aa: CASSPQTSRSDTQYF
cdr3_nt: TGTGCCAGCAGTCCCCAGACTAGCCGCTCAGATACGCAGTATTTT

v_call: TRBV20-1
cdr3_length: 15
d_call: .
j_call: TRBJ1-1
clone_size: .
cdr3_aa: CSAARVRGLNTEAFF
cdr3_nt: TGCAGTGCCGCCCGGGTCAGGGGATTGAACACTGAAGCTTTCTTT

v_call: TRBV30
cdr3_length: 16
d_call: TRBD1
j_call: TRBJ1-2
clone_size: few
cdr3_aa: CAWSTLRTGVASGYTF
cdr3_nt: TGTGCCTGGAGTACTCTAAGGACAGGGGTAGCCTCTGGCTACACCTTC

v_call: TRBV18
cdr3_length: 11
d_call: .
j_call: TRBJ2-1
clone_size: .
cdr3_aa: CASSVKNEQFF
cdr3_nt: TGTGCCAGCTCGGTGAAGAATGAGCAGTTCTTC

v_call: TRBV7-3
cdr3_length: 15
d_call: TRBD1
j_call: TRBJ2-1
clone_size: .
cdr3_aa: CASSFTGTGAYEQFF
cdr3_nt: TGTGCCAGCAGTTTTACCGGGACAGGGGCATATGAGCAGTTCTTC

v_call: TRBV7-2
cdr3_length: 16
d_call: .
j_call: TRBJ2-3
clone_size: once
cdr3_aa: CASSLAADSRTDTQYF
cdr3_nt: TGTGCCAGCAGCTTAGCCGCGGACTCACGCACAGATACGCAGTATTTT

v_call: TRBV20-1
cdr3_length: 14
d_call: TRBD1
j_call: TRBJ1-1
clone_size: few
cdr3_aa: CSATRTGGSAEAFF
cdr3_nt: TGCAGTGCTACGCGGACAGGGGGTAGCGCTGAAGCTTTCTTT

v_call: TRBV6-5
cdr3_length: 17
d_call: TRBD1
j_call: TRBJ1-2
clone_size: once
cdr3_aa: CASSYRDREYRAYGYTF
cdr3_nt: TGTGCCAGCAGTTACCGGGACAGGGAGTACAGGGCCTATGGCTACACCTTC

v_call: TRBV18
cdr3_length: 15
d_call: TRBD1
j_call: TRBJ2-3
clone_size: once
cdr3_aa: CASSPGTGFTDTQYF
cdr3_nt: TGTGCCAGCTCACCCGGGACAGGGTTCACAGATACGCAGTATTTT

v_call: TRBV6-5
cdr3_length: 14
d_call: .
j_call: TRBJ1-5
clone_size: .
cdr3_aa: CASSYSQRDQPQHF
cdr3_nt: TGTGCCAGCAGTTACTCTCAGAGGGATCAGCCCCAGCATTTT

v_call: TRBV7-9
cdr3_length: 15
d_call: TRBD2
j_call: TRBJ2-5
clone_size: .
cdr3_aa: CASSLVGGPGETQYF
cdr3_nt: TGTGCCAGCAGCTTAGTGGGAGGGCCGGGTGAGACCCAGTACTTC